Shown below are 21 T cell receptor beta chains from a single sample sequenced in a study of Ad26.COV2.S vaccination and SARS-CoV-2 variants. Libraries were prepared by immunoSEQ multiplex PCR; TCRdb keeps only in-frame clonotypes and omits some of them. The repertoire holds about 330,000 clones, with approximately 87% as singletons. Regarding treatment: 15 to 20 received Ad26.COV2.S at low or high dose, single or two shots; 5 received placebo; per-sample allocation not given. Day 63 following the first vaccine or placebo injection was when the samples were taken. The sequencing used peripheral blood, collected in a trial of Ad26.COV2.S vaccine versus placebo. These TCRs come from a person aged 18-60 years who received the Ad26.COV2.S COVID-19 vaccine or a placebo.

The chain is built from TRBV3-1 (or the pseudogene TRBV3-2) and TRBJ1-6, with unresolved D. The CDR3 length is 16 residues. Germline values: CDR1 LGHDT, CDR2 YNNKEL (reference sequence). Trimming removed 6 bases at V and 2 bases at J, with 14 bases between. This chain's CDR3 is CASRSTYGPYNSPLHF. The CDR3 coding sequence is TGTGCCAGCAGGTCCACATACGGGCCCTATAATTCACCCCTCCACTTT.

This clone showed up just once. The CDR3 bases are TGTGCCAGCAGTTTATCCAGGGGGGCTGAAGCTTTCTTT. It translates to CASSLSRGAEAFF. V usage is TRBV12-3 or TRBV12-4 and J usage is TRBJ1-1; TRBD1 agrees at 7 bases. Trimming at V came to 2 bases and at J to 6 bases, leaving 3 bases not matched to a gene. The CDR3 is 13 residues long.

CDR3 DNA sequence: TGTGCCAGCAGCCTCTCCAATTCACCCCTCCACTTT. Amino acid sequence: CASSLSNSPLHF. V usage is TRBV27 and J usage is TRBJ1-6, with unresolved D. Germline values: CDR1 MNHEY, CDR2 SMNVEV (reference sequence). The germline V and J ends were trimmed by 6 bases and 7 bases, with 7 bases remaining between them. The CDR3 spans 12 residues.

This clone is a singleton in its sample. The chain employs TRBV10-3 and TRBJ2-7; D tentatively fits TRBD1 or TRBD2 (5 bases each). The germline gives CDR1 ENHRY, CDR2 SYGVKD. The CDR3 extends over 13 amino acids. Trimming took 3 bases from V and 7 from J, leaving 13 bases between them. The CDR3 protein is CAISDGRWGEQYV. CDR3 sequence (DNA): TGTGCCATCAGTGATGGACGGTGGGGGGAGCAGTACGTC.

The rearrangement joins TRBV12-3 or TRBV12-4 to TRBJ2-1; 9 bases line up with TRBD2. The CDR3 has 12 residues. The ends lost 2 bases at V and 10 bases at J; junction bases unmatched: 0. Written as DNA, the CDR3 is TGTGCCAGCAGTTTACTAGCGGGAGAGCAGTTCTTC. Its protein product is CASSLLAGEQFF.

CDR3 sequence: CASSLSTLWTGRPDNEKLFF. For the CDR3, the DNA is TGTGCCAGCAGTTTATCCACCCTTTGGACGGGCCGCCCCGATAATGAAAAACTGTTTTTT. The chain links TRBV27 to TRBJ1-4; D is undetermined. In germline, CDR1 is MNHEY, CDR2 SMNVEV (reference sequence). The CDR3 is 20 residues long. The V end lost 0 bases, the J end lost 4 bases, and 24 bases lay between the germline ends.

The rearrangement joins TRBV10-2 to TRBJ2-2, with a weak D call TRBD2 (5 bases). V dropped 11 bases and J dropped 4 bases, with 11 bases sitting between them. The CDR3 has 12 amino acids. Germline V lookup: CDR1 WSHSY, CDR2 SAAADI. The CDR3 DNA follows: TGCGCCGGAGGTAGAGGCACCGGGGAGCTGTTTTTT. The encoded protein is CAGGRGTGELFF.

J is TRBJ1-2 and V is TRBV19; 7 bases line up with TRBD1. V was pared by 3 bases and J by 4 bases, with 5 bases of the junction left unmatched. Germline loops: CDR1 LNHDA, CDR2 SQIVND (reference sequence). The length of the CDR3 is 14 residues. CDR3 sequence (DNA): TGTGCCAGTAGTATTGGACAGGTTTCCTATGGCTACACCTTC. This encodes CASSIGQVSYGYTF.

The chain employs TRBV18 and TRBJ1-5; 7 nucleotides agree with TRBD1. Trimming at V came to 3 bases and at J to 7 bases, leaving 3 bases not matched to a gene. The CDR3 totals 13 residues. Looked up from germline, CDR1 is KGHSH and CDR2 is LQKENI. The CDR3 protein is CASSPQGGQPQHF. Written as DNA, the CDR3 is TGTGCCAGCTCACCCCAGGGGGGACAGCCCCAGCATTTT.

This chain's CDR3 is CASSEVEGVKAFF. CDR3 DNA: TGTGCCAGCAGTGAAGTCGAGGGGGTTAAAGCTTTCTTT. The chain couples TRBV25-1 to TRBJ1-1; D perhaps matches TRBD1 (6 bases). Germline-derived CDR1 and CDR2 are MGHDK and SYGVNS. Trimming took off 2 bases at V and 9 bases at J, with 13 bases between the two ends. This CDR3 is 13 amino acids long. Full variable domain (remainder filled in from reference TRBV25-1 and TRBJ1-1): EADIYQTPRYLVIGTGKKITLECSQTMGHDKMYWYQQDPGMELHLIHYSYGVNSTEKGDLSSESTVSRIRTEHFPLTLESARPSHTSQYLCASSEVEGVKAFFGQGTRLTVV.

This chain links TRBV9 with TRBJ2-3; possibly TRBD2 for D (6 bases). The V gene's germline CDR1 is SGDLS and CDR2 YYNGEE. Trimming stripped 4 bases from V and 2 bases from J, with 11 bases between. There are 14 residues in the CDR3. In DNA, the CDR3 is TGTGCCAGCAGCCTCGGGACTTTCACAGATACGCAGTATTTT. As protein: CASSLGTFTDTQYF.

The V gene is TRBV27, the J gene TRBJ2-3; the match to TRBD1 covers 7 bases. This CDR3 region has 13 residues. Per germline, CDR1 MNHEY and CDR2 SMNVEV (reference sequence). V shed 5 bases and J 4 bases; nucleotides not matched to a gene: 3. The CDR3 here is CASSTDRADTQYF. Written as DNA, the CDR3 is TGTGCCAGCAGTACCGACAGGGCAGATACGCAGTATTTT.

The chain employs TRBV7-8 and TRBJ1-6; a weak D match, TRBD1 (5 bases). The CDR3 totals 15 residues. From germline, CDR1 is SGHVS and CDR2 FQNEAQ. With 5 bases removed from V and 9 bases from J, the gap between germline ends came to 17 bases. The CDR3 sequence is CASSDSGSFGSPLHF. CDR3 bases: TGTGCCAGCAGCGATTCAGGGTCGTTCGGTTCACCCCTCCACTTT.

The chain combines TRBV7-9 with TRBJ2-1; TRBD1 matches 7 bases. The CDR3 totals 17 residues. Germline V gene sequence: CDR1 SEHNR, CDR2 FQNEAQ (reference sequence). The junction had 10 bases not matched to a gene; V was cut back by 5 bases and J by 0 bases. CDR3 protein: CASSPRDRLSSYNEQFF. CDR3 sequence (DNA): TGTGCCAGCAGCCCTAGGGACAGACTGAGCTCCTACAATGAGCAGTTCTTC.

The J gene is TRBJ2-2, the V gene TRBV6-6; D is possibly TRBD2 (6 bases). The CDR3 totals 12 residues. Per the germline V gene, CDR1 is MNHNY and CDR2 is SVGAGI (reference sequence). V was cut by 7 bases and J by 7 bases, with 10 bases left in between. The CDR3 DNA reads as TGTGCCAGCACCCTAGCGTTCGGGGAGCTGTTTTTT. It is translated as CASTLAFGELFF.

The chain joins TRBV11-2 to TRBJ2-1; the D gene is possibly TRBD2 (5 bases). V dropped 5 bases and J dropped 8 bases, with 10 bases sitting between them. The V gene's germline CDR1 is SGHAT and CDR2 FQNNGV. This CDR3 has 12 amino acids. CDR3: CASSPYGDEQFF. The CDR3 bases are TGTGCCAGCAGCCCTTACGGGGATGAGCAGTTCTTC.

The rearrangement joins TRBV27 to TRBJ2-2; the D is unclear. The V end was cut by 5 bases, the J end by 8 bases, with 6 bases between. Germline CDR1 MNHEY, CDR2 SMNVEV (reference sequence). CDR3 size: 11 residues. CDR3 sequence: CASSLFGELFF. CDR3 nucleotides: TGTGCCAGCAGTCTATTTGGGGAGCTGTTTTTT.

The chain employs TRBV5-1 and TRBJ2-5, with 11 bases identical to TRBD2. V shed 3 bases and J 9 bases; nucleotides not matched to a gene: 10. The CDR3 has 15 amino acids. The germline V gene has CDR1 SGHRS and CDR2 YFSETQ. CDR3 sequence: CASSSYLAGGSPQYF. The CDR3 nucleotides read TGCGCCAGCAGCTCTTATCTAGCGGGGGGAAGTCCCCAGTACTTC. The variable domain in full, completed from reference TRBV5-1 and TRBJ2-5, reads KAGVTQTPRYLIKTRGQQVTLSCSPISGHRSVSWYQQTPGQGLQFLFEYFSETQRNKGNFPGRFSGRQFSNSRSEMNVSTLELGDSALYLCASSSYLAGGSPQYFGPGTRLLVL.

The chain recombines TRBV6-2 or TRBV6-3 with TRBJ1-2, with no clear D. Trimming shortened V by 5 bases and J by 0 bases, and 7 bases separated the two germline ends. The CDR3 spans 13 residues. Germline CDR1 reads MNHEY; CDR2 reads SVGEGT. As DNA, the CDR3 is TGTGCCAGCAGTCTAACTGCTAACTATGGCTACACCTTC. This sequence encodes CASSLTANYGYTF.

This clone was detected only once. The chain links TRBV30 to TRBJ2-2; D not certain. V lost 3 bases and J 0 bases, leaving 8 bases between the germline ends. The CDR3 spans 14 residues. Germline values: CDR1 GTSNPN, CDR2 SVGIG (reference sequence). CDR3 protein: CAWRSGPNTGELFF. DNA of the CDR3: TGTGCCTGGAGGTCTGGGCCGAACACCGGGGAGCTGTTTTTT.

The V call is TRBV10-3, the J call TRBJ2-1; no definite D call. V dropped 10 bases and J dropped 3 bases, with 16 bases sitting between them. Germline CDR1 is ENHRY and CDR2 is SYGVKD. CDR3 length: 14 residues. The CDR3 coding sequence is TGTGCCACCGGGCAAGAAAAGGTCTACAATGAGCAGTTCTTC. Encoded protein: CATGQEKVYNEQFF.